A single sample is the source of the 24 T cell receptor beta chains below, sequenced in a study of tumour-infiltrating T cells in Burkitt lymphoma. Produced via immunoSEQ multiplex PCR; TCRdb's table is partial and in-frame only. The sample records some 6,500 clones, over 9.5% being singletons. The specimen sequenced was tumor tissue. These receptors were collected from a human donor with diffuse large B-cell lymphoma.

This clone was seen only a few times. This chain connects TRBV29-1 to TRBJ1-2; no reliable D call. There are 11 residues in the CDR3. The germline V gene has CDR1 SQVTM and CDR2 ANQGSEA. Trimming cost V 7 bases and J 7 bases, with 13 bases left between them. The CDR3 sequence is CSGSGYGGYTF. CDR3 DNA sequence: TGCAGCGGGAGCGGGTACGGTGGCTACACCTTC.

The chain links TRBV11-2 to TRBJ1-1, with D possibly TRBD1 on 5 matching bases. The CDR3 length is 19 residues. Germline V gene lookup returns CDR1 SGHAT and CDR2 FQNNGV. Trimming took 1 base from V and 2 from J, leaving 23 bases between them. The CDR3 loop is CASSLARERTKRINTEAFF. Written as DNA, the CDR3 is TGTGCCAGCAGCTTAGCCAGGGAAAGAACAAAAAGAATAAACACTGAAGCTTTCTTT.

This chain links TRBV7-2 with TRBJ1-4; possible D gene TRBD1, 5 bases. Trimming left V 5 bases short and J 0 bases short, with 13 bases between. Germline V gene data show CDR1 as SGHTA and CDR2 as FQGNSA. This CDR3 comprises 16 residues. CDR3 sequence reads: CASSRQILTTNEKLFF. As DNA, the CDR3 is TGTGCCAGCAGCCGACAGATACTCACAACTAATGAAAAACTGTTTTTT.

This clone was found a few times. CDR3 nucleotide sequence: TGTGCCAGCAGCTTAGGGGTGGGCAATCAGCCCCAGCATTTT. Translated: CASSLGVGNQPQHF. The genes are TRBV7-6 and TRBJ1-5; D uncertain. Germline CDR1 is SGHVS and CDR2 is FNYEAQ. Trimming took off 1 base at V and 2 bases at J, with 6 bases between the two ends. This CDR3 has 14 amino acids. Variable domain in full (rest from reference TRBV7-6 and TRBJ1-5): GAGVSQSPRYKVTKRGQDVALRCDPISGHVSLYWYRQALGQGPEFLTYFNYEAQQDKSGLPNDRFSAERPEGSISTLTIQRTEQRDSAMYRCASSLGVGNQPQHFGDGTRLSIL.

V and J are TRBV9 and TRBJ2-3, with D uncertain. The CDR3 is made up of 15 amino acids. V was shortened by 6 bases and J by 2 bases, with 16 bases between the two germline ends. Germline CDR1 reads SGDLS; CDR2 reads YYNGEE. CDR3 region: CASNPTGKATDTQYF. In DNA, the CDR3 is TGTGCCAGCAACCCCACCGGTAAGGCCACAGATACGCAGTATTTT.

The sample holds a few counts of this clone. J is TRBJ2-7 and V is TRBV5-1; 8 bases map to TRBD1. The V gene's germline CDR1 is SGHRS and CDR2 YFSETQ. This CDR3 spans 13 amino acids. Losses at the gene ends were 2 bases for V and 5 bases for J; bases not matched to a gene: 3. The CDR3 spells CASSFGQGHEQYF. The DNA of the CDR3 is TGCGCCAGCAGCTTCGGACAGGGCCACGAGCAGTACTTC.

This sequence joins TRBV11-2 and TRBJ2-1; 13 bases map to TRBD2. CDR3 length: 15 residues. CDR1 and CDR2 from the germline V gene are SGHAT and FQNNGV. V gave up 5 bases and J gave up 4 bases; unmatched junction bases: 2. The CDR3 nucleotides read TGTGCCAGCAGCACGGGACTAGCGGGATACAATGAGCAGTTCTTC. This encodes CASSTGLAGYNEQFF.

V is TRBV4-3 and J is TRBJ2-2; D may correspond to TRBD1 or TRBD2 (5 bases each). CDR3 length: 15 residues. The germline V gene encodes CDR1 LGHNA and CDR2 YSLEER. V was clipped by 3 bases and J by 12 bases, with 20 bases between them. CDR3 DNA: TGCGCCAGCAGCCATCTGGAACGAGGGGCGCTTAAGCTGTTTTTT. Residues: CASSHLERGALKLFF.

This clone was seen more than once but under ten times. This chain uses TRBV7-2 with TRBJ1-2; no definite D call. The CDR3 has 13 residues. V lost 3 bases and J lost 8, with 13 bases in between. Germline CDR1 and CDR2: SGHTA and FQGNSA. The CDR3, as DNA: TGTGCCAGCAGCTTGAATCCAGAAGACGGCTACACCTTC. It encodes CASSLNPEDGYTF.

This clone was found a few times. The chain recombines TRBV2 with TRBJ2-1; 10 nucleotides align to TRBD1. This CDR3 comprises 15 residues. Germline CDR1 and CDR2: SNHLY and FYNNEI. With 6 bases clipped from V and 6 bases from J, the junction kept 8 bases outside the gene matches. The CDR3 protein is CASRPRQGAGNEQFF. Written as DNA, the CDR3 is TGTGCCAGCAGACCTAGACAGGGGGCGGGCAATGAGCAGTTCTTC. The variable domain in full, with the rest retrieved from reference TRBV2 and TRBJ2-1, is EPEVTQTPSHQVTQMGQEVILRCVPISNHLYFYWYRQILGQKVEFLVSFYNNEISEKSEIFDDQFSVERPDGSNFTLKIRSTKLEDSAMYFCASRPRQGAGNEQFFGPGTRLTVL.

The chain joins TRBV18 to TRBJ1-6; maybe TRBD1 (6 bases). Looked up from germline, CDR1 is KGHSH and CDR2 is LQKENI. Trimming pared 1 base from V and 6 bases from J, leaving 16 bases between. This CDR3 contains 17 residues. The CDR3: CASSPLSWTVSNSPLHF. For the CDR3, the DNA is TGTGCCAGCTCACCACTTTCTTGGACAGTCTCTAATTCACCCCTCCACTTT.

This clone has more than one count but fewer than ten. The V call is TRBV4-2, the J call TRBJ2-1; TRBD1 matches 9 bases. Germline V CDR1 and CDR2: LGHNA, YNFKEQ. This CDR3 has 22 residues. Trimming removed 2 bases from V and 0 bases from J; junction bases left unmatched: 20. The CDR3 protein is CASSQLQGARDTPKYSYNEQFF. CDR3 DNA: TGTGCCAGCAGCCAACTACAGGGGGCGCGGGACACCCCTAAATACTCCTACAATGAGCAGTTCTTC.

The table lists this clone with a few counts. V and J are TRBV6-1 and TRBJ2-6; D is unclear. V lost 1 base, J lost 0 bases, and 4 bases lay in between. The CDR3 covers 15 residues. The V gene's germline CDR1 is MNHNS and CDR2 SASEGT. DNA for the CDR3: TGTGCCAGCAGTGAAGACAGCTCTGGGGCCAACGTCCTGACTTTC. Protein sequence: CASSEDSSGANVLTF.

This clone was observed a few times. The chain links TRBV18 to TRBJ1-5; a possible D gene is TRBD1 (5 bases). Germline CDR1 reads KGHSH; CDR2 reads LQKENI. This CDR3 contains 16 residues. The V end was cut by 4 bases, the J end by 2 bases, with 15 bases between. CDR3 DNA: TGTGCCAGCTCACAAGCCACCGGGACGGGCAATCAGCCCCAGCATTTT. Translated: CASSQATGTGNQPQHF.

The rearrangement links TRBV12-2 to TRBJ1-1; the tabulated D call, TRBD1, remains unverified against the DNA. TRBV12-2 is deemed a pseudogene. The CDR3 consists of 13 residues. CDR3 DNA: TGTGCAAGTCGCTTGACAGGGTACACTGAAGCTTTCTTT. It translates to CASRLTGYTEAFF.

This chain joins TRBV28 and TRBJ1-6; D is undetermined. The CDR3 is 15 residues long. CDR1 is MDHEN and CDR2 is SYDVKM in the germline V gene. Trimming took off 7 bases at V and 5 bases at J, with 15 bases between the two ends. This chain's CDR3 is CASMAADADNSPLHF. The CDR3 DNA is TGTGCCAGCATGGCGGCGGACGCCGATAATTCACCCCTCCACTTT. Looking up the rest from reference TRBV28 and TRBJ1-6 gives the full variable domain: DVKVTQSSRYLVKRTGEKVFLECVQDMDHENMFWYRQDPGLGLRLIYFSYDVKMKEKGDIPEGYSVSREKKERFSLILESASTNQTSMYLCASMAADADNSPLHFGNGTRLTVT.

In this sample, this clone turned up a few times. The chain carries TRBV5-4 and TRBJ1-3; maybe TRBD1 (5 bases). Deletions cut 0 bases from V and 4 bases from J, with 11 bases between. The CDR3 sequence is 15 residues long. Germline V lookup: CDR1 SGHNT, CDR2 YYREEE (reference sequence). CDR3 residues: CASSLDPGRGNTIYF. The CDR3 region has the DNA TGTGCCAGCAGCTTGGACCCAGGGAGAGGAAACACCATATATTTT.

This clone occurred a few times. Other DNA sequences of this sample code for an identical CDR3. The J gene is TRBJ1-2, the V gene TRBV5-1; D ambiguous. V was clipped by 1 base and J by 10 bases, with 8 bases between them. Germline CDR1 SGHRS, CDR2 YFSETQ. The CDR3 length is 11 residues. The CDR3 DNA reads TGCGCCAGCAGCTTGAACCGTCACTACACCTTC. Its protein product is CASSLNRHYTF.

This clone was found a few times. The chain recombines TRBV3-1 (or the pseudogene TRBV3-2) with TRBJ2-7, with a tentative D call TRBD2 (6 bases). Germline V gene data show CDR1 as LGHDT and CDR2 as YNNKEL (reference sequence). The CDR3 length is 9 residues. CDR3: CASSQIREV. The CDR3 DNA follows: TGTGCCAGCAGCCAGATCCGGGAGGTC.

This chain joins TRBV30 and TRBJ2-2; TRBD1 agrees at 7 bases. CDR1 and CDR2 (germline): GTSNPN, SVGIG (reference sequence). J was trimmed by 3 bases and V by 1 base; bases with no gene match: 5. This CDR3 is built from 15 residues. CDR3: CAWSARDRYTGELFF. Written as DNA, the CDR3 is TGTGCCTGGAGTGCCCGGGACAGATACACCGGGGAGCTGTTTTTT.

The V and J genes are TRBV5-4 and TRBJ2-5, with 9 bases identical to TRBD1. V shed 8 bases, J shed 5 bases, and the junction held 16 bases outside the gene matches. The germline V gene encodes CDR1 SGHNT and CDR2 YYREEE (reference sequence). This CDR3 has 16 amino acids. The CDR3 sequence is CASKKTPGQGFETQYF. Here the CDR3 DNA reads TGTGCCAGTAAAAAAACCCCGGGACAGGGTTTTGAGACCCAGTACTTC.

Comments on this clone: A junction boundary mismatches the germline segment, possibly from a read error. V and J are TRBV16 and TRBJ1-1, with D perhaps matching TRBD1 (5 bases). Per the germline V gene, CDR1 is KGHSY and CDR2 is FQNENV. The CDR3 is 13 residues long. The CDR3 reads CVSSLTGNTEAFF. The DNA of the CDR3 is TGTGTCAGCAGCCTCACAGGGAACACTGAAGCTTTCTTT.

This clone was observed a few times. The V call is TRBV19, the J call TRBJ1-6; D remains ambiguous. Germline lookup yields CDR1 LNHDA and CDR2 SQIVND (reference sequence). V gave up 7 bases and J gave up 10 bases, with 20 bases separating them. The CDR3 is 15 amino acids. In DNA, the CDR3 is TGTGCCAGTACCCCGAGTACCGGGAGCTTCTCACCCCTCCACTTT. This encodes CASTPSTGSFSPLHF.

V and J are TRBV7-2 and TRBJ2-7; 7 nucleotides align to TRBD1. CDR3 size: 15 residues. CDR1 and CDR2 (germline): SGHTA, FQGNSA. V lost 1 base and J lost 7; bases outside the gene matches: 10. CDR3: CASSLVPRGPSEQYF. In DNA, the CDR3 is TGTGCCAGCAGCTTAGTCCCGAGGGGGCCAAGTGAGCAGTACTTC.